Listed below are T cell receptor beta chains from one sample, sequenced in a study of blood T cell repertoires in COVID-19. The repertoire was sequenced with immunoSEQ multiplex PCR; TCRdb's copy has only in-frame clones and lacks some. The profile covers approximately 240,000 clones, with about 83% appearing a single time and around 1.3% taken by the ten largest. Sequencing was performed on peripheral blood. Every receptor here comes from a woman under 40 with COVID-19, enrolled during active disease. Each CDR3 is given with its conserved first and last residue. The D gene is left open where the match is weak. The size field is filled for only some rows; it gives once, few, many or a size class.

cdr3_length	v_call	j_call	clone_size	d_call	cdr3_nt	cdr3_aa
14	TRBV5-4	TRBJ2-7	-	TRBD1	TGTGCCAGCAGCCAGATCGGGACAGACTACGAGCAGTACTTC	CASSQIGTDYEQYF
13	TRBV28	TRBJ2-7	-	TRBD1	TGTGCCAGCAGGACAGGGGGGGGTTACGAGCAGTACTTC	CASRTGGGYEQYF
15	TRBV30	TRBJ2-3	-	-	TGTGCCTGGAGTGTACCAGGGGCTAGCACAGATACGCAGTATTTT	CAWSVPGASTDTQYF
17	TRBV9	TRBJ2-1	-	-	TGTGCCAGCAGCGTGGCGGGTCGCGGGCGGACCTACAATGAGCAGTTCTTC	CASSVAGRGRTYNEQFF
15	TRBV7-2	TRBJ2-6	-	-	TGTGCCAGCAGCTTCCCGGGTGGAGGGGCCAACGTCCTGACTTTC	CASSFPGGGANVLTF
14	TRBV2	TRBJ2-1	-	-	TGTGCCAGCAGTGAACAGGGGCGAGGCTATGAGCAGTTCTTC	CASSEQGRGYEQFF
12	TRBV11-3	TRBJ1-1	-	-	TGTGCCAGCAGCGGAACAGGGATTGAAGCTTTCTTT	CASSGTGIEAFF
16	TRBV9	TRBJ2-2	-	-	TGTGCCAGCAGCGTAGGTGCGGGATTGAGCACCGGGGAGCTGTTTTTT	CASSVGAGLSTGELFF
16	TRBV10-1	TRBJ1-1	-	-	TGCGCCGCCCGGAACTGGGGGGGGACCCCGAACACTGAAGCTTTCTTT	CAARNWGGTPNTEAFF
14	TRBV6-2/TRBV6-3	TRBJ2-7	-	TRBD1	TGTGCCAGCAGTCCCGGGACAGGGCTCTACGAGCAGTACTTC	CASSPGTGLYEQYF
15	TRBV6-5	TRBJ2-5	-	TRBD1	TGTGCCAGCAGTTACGGGACAGGGGTTGGAGAGACCCAGTACTTC	CASSYGTGVGETQYF
16	TRBV7-9	TRBJ2-1	-	TRBD2	TGTGCCAGCAGCGCCGGACTAGCGGGAATCTACAATGAGCAGTTCTTC	CASSAGLAGIYNEQFF
16	TRBV19	TRBJ1-5	-	TRBD1	TGTGCCAGTAGCTTCGGGTGGGACAGGGACAATCAGCCCCAGCATTTT	CASSFGWDRDNQPQHF
14	TRBV20-1	TRBJ2-3	-	TRBD2	TGCAGTGCTAGTACTCGCGGGAGGTCGGATACGCAGTATTTT	CSASTRGRSDTQYF
14	TRBV6-5	TRBJ1-2	-	TRBD1	TGTGCCAGCAGTCGGACAGGGGGCGGCTATGGCTACACCTTC	CASSRTGGGYGYTF
14	TRBV5-1	TRBJ2-7	few	TRBD1	TGCGCCAGCAGCACCGCAGGGGGCTCCTACGAGCAGTACTTC	CASSTAGGSYEQYF
14	TRBV19	TRBJ1-1	-	-	TGTGCCAGTAGTATCGTCAGGCAGAACACTGAAGCTTTCTTT	CASSIVRQNTEAFF
13	TRBV7-9	TRBJ1-2	-	-	TGTGCCAGCAGCAAAAGCCGGACATATGGCTACACCTTC	CASSKSRTYGYTF
15	TRBV5-6	TRBJ2-7	-	TRBD1	TGTGCCAGCAGCTTAGCCGGGACAGCCTTCTACGAGCAGTACTTC	CASSLAGTAFYEQYF
13	TRBV2	TRBJ1-5	-	-	TGTGCCAGCAGTGAAGTGGCTGCCCAGCCCCAGCATTTT	CASSEVAAQPQHF
16	TRBV4-3	TRBJ2-3	-	-	TGCGCCAGCAGCCACGGGGCAGGGCAGGGAGGAGATACGCAGTATTTT	CASSHGAGQGGDTQYF
13	TRBV28	TRBJ2-5	-	TRBD1	TGTGCCAGCAGTTGGGACAGGGAAGAGACCCAGTACTTC	CASSWDREETQYF
12	TRBV28	TRBJ1-5	-	-	TGTGCCAGCGAAAGTGGGGGACAAACCCAGCATTTT	CASESGGQTQHF
12	TRBV19	TRBJ2-1	-	-	TGTGCCAGTAGGCATACAGGAAAAGAGCAGTTCTTC	CASRHTGKEQFF
11	TRBV20-1	TRBJ1-6	-	-	TGCAGTGCTCACAGAGTTCCCCCCCTCCACTTT	CSAHRVPPLHF
13	TRBV7-2	TRBJ1-2	-	-	TGTGCCAGCAGCTCCGCGGGGTCCTATGGCTACACCTTC	CASSSAGSYGYTF
16	TRBV9	TRBJ2-5	-	TRBD1	TGTGCCAGCAGCGTAGGGGGGACAGGGAACAGGGAGACCCAGTACTTC	CASSVGGTGNRETQYF
12	TRBV7-9	TRBJ2-1	-	TRBD1	TGTGCCAGCAGGGGACAGGGAAATGAGCAGTTCTTC	CASRGQGNEQFF
13	TRBV2	TRBJ1-1	few	-	TGTGCCAGCAAAAGGCGGTTGAACACTGAAGCTTTCTTT	CASKRRLNTEAFF
15	TRBV9	TRBJ1-1	-	-	TGTGCCAGCAGCGTAGAGGCTGAGGTGAACACTGAAGCTTTCTTT	CASSVEAEVNTEAFF
15	TRBV19	TRBJ2-3	-	TRBD1	TGTGCCAGGCCCCCGGGACAGGGCCTCACAGATACGCAGTATTTT	CARPPGQGLTDTQYF
13	TRBV15	TRBJ1-4	few	-	TGTGCCACCAGCTACAGATCCCATGAAAAACTGTTTTTT	CATSYRSHEKLFF
17	TRBV9	TRBJ2-2	-	TRBD1	TGTGCCAGCAGCGTAGCTCTCGGGACAGCGAACACCGGGGAGCTGTTTTTT	CASSVALGTANTGELFF
16	TRBV7-9	TRBJ2-3	-	TRBD2	TGTGCCAGCAGCCCCACCCCTAGCGGGGGCACAGATACGCAGTATTTT	CASSPTPSGGTDTQYF
17	TRBV5-5	TRBJ1-4	-	-	TGTGCCAGCAGCCCGAAAATCAGGGAGGGGTCTAATGAAAAACTGTTTTTT	CASSPKIREGSNEKLFF
15	TRBV30	TRBJ2-3	-	TRBD1	TGTGCCTGGAGTGGACAGGGAAGGAGGACAGATACGCAGTATTTT	CAWSGQGRRTDTQYF
15	TRBV2	TRBJ1-4	once	-	TGTGCCAGCGGCTCTCCAGGGAACCTTAATGAAAAACTGTTTTTT	CASGSPGNLNEKLFF
14	TRBV19	TRBJ2-1	-	-	TGTGCCAGAGGGGGGGGATGGTCCTACAATGAGCAGTTCTTC	CARGGGWSYNEQFF
17	TRBV11-2	TRBJ2-3	-	TRBD2	TGTGCCAGCAGCTCCCGGGCGGGCAGCGGGAGTAAGGTTACGCAGTATTTT	CASSSRAGSGSKVTQYF
15	TRBV7-9	TRBJ2-2	once	-	TGTGCCAGCAGCTCCGCGAGGACACAAACCGGGGAGCTGTTTTTT	CASSSARTQTGELFF
14	TRBV3-1/TRBV3-2	TRBJ2-1	-	TRBD2	TGTGCCAGCAGCCCTAGCGGAATCTACAATGAGCAGTTCTTC	CASSPSGIYNEQFF